The 16 T cell receptor beta chains listed next were all sequenced from one sample in a study of T-cell reconstitution after alpha-beta-depleted transplantation in children. Unique molecular identifiers were incorporated during preparation of the TCRbeta library. Each CDR3 protein gets one entry after TCRdb re-called the PCR reads with MiXCR. This sample yields 600,000 to 700,000 distinct CDR3 sequences, of which under 15% are seen a single time; 0.79% belongs to the top ten. The source was PBMCs, collected before TCRalphabeta/CD19-depleted stem cell transplant. Receptors were obtained from a girl aged 2-10 years with congenital amegakaryocytic thrombocytopenia, due to receive a stem cell transplant.

This clonotype was seen ten or more times. The chain recombines TRBV7-8 with TRBJ1-2, with 7 bases fitting TRBD1. V was clipped by 2 bases and J by 4 bases; unmatched bases: 4. The CDR3 extends over 14 amino acids. The germline CDR1 and CDR2 sequences are SGHVS and FQNEAQ. For the CDR3, the DNA is TGTGCCAGCAGCTTACTGACAGGGCCCTATGGCTACACCTTC. This codes for CASSLLTGPYGYTF.

This clonotype was observed many times. The chain combines TRBV5-1 with TRBJ2-7; 7 bases are shared with TRBD2. J was trimmed by 5 bases and V by 1 base; bases with no gene match: 9. Germline-derived CDR1 and CDR2 are SGHRS and YFSETQ. The CDR3 is 15 residues long. Here the CDR3 DNA reads TGCGCCAGCAGCTTGTTGGCGGGAGCCCAGAACGAGCAGTACTTC. This gives the protein CASSLLAGAQNEQYF.

This clonotype was counted ten times or more. The chain recombines TRBV5-8 with TRBJ2-3, with D uncertain. CDR3 length equals 14 residues. With 0 bases removed from V and 2 bases from J, the gap between germline ends came to 7 bases. Germline V gene lookup returns CDR1 SGHTS and CDR2 YDEGEE. The CDR3 sequence: CASSLASPTDTQYF. DNA for the CDR3: TGTGCCAGCAGCTTGGCCTCGCCCACAGATACGCAGTATTTT.

Many counts were recorded for this clonotype. The chain links TRBV6-5 to TRBJ2-3, with TRBD1 as a possible D gene (5 bases). The CDR3 loop spans 13 amino acids. CDR1 is MNHEY and CDR2 is SVGAGI in the germline V gene. Trimming pared 2 bases from V and 3 bases from J, leaving 6 bases between. Here the CDR3 reads CASSYPGTDTQYF. CDR3 DNA sequence: TGTGCCAGCAGTTACCCAGGGACAGATACGCAGTATTTT.

This clonotype was found many times. The V call is TRBV28, the J call TRBJ2-5; no clear D. Germline V lookup: CDR1 MDHEN, CDR2 SYDVKM. There are 13 residues in the CDR3. The V end lost 7 bases, the J end lost 0 bases, and 9 bases lay between the germline ends. CDR3 nucleotide sequence: TGTGCCAGCACGGGTCAATACCAAGAGACCCAGTACTTC. Amino acid sequence: CASTGQYQETQYF.

This chain joins TRBV27 and TRBJ1-2; unclear D gene. V was pared by 3 bases and J by 7 bases, with 18 bases between. The CDR3 is made up of 15 amino acids. Germline values: CDR1 MNHEY, CDR2 SMNVEV (reference sequence). The DNA for the CDR3 is TGTGCCAGCAGTTTGACCGGGTCGTATCTTGCTGGCTACACCTTC. Amino acids: CASSLTGSYLAGYTF.

Ten or more counts support this clonotype. The gene calls are TRBV20-1 and TRBJ2-1, with D unresolved. Germline CDR1 and CDR2: DFQATT and SNEGSKA (reference sequence). This CDR3 is built from 12 residues. V was trimmed by 3 bases and J by 2 bases, leaving 5 bases between them. CDR3 coding DNA: TGCAGTGCTAGCCTCGCCTACAATGAGCAGTTCTTC. Translated, it gives CSASLAYNEQFF.

The chain joins TRBV4-1 to TRBJ2-3; the D is unclear. V gave up 5 bases and J gave up 6 bases, with 15 bases separating them. Germline CDR1 reads MGHRA; CDR2 reads YSYEKL. This CDR3 region has 14 residues. CDR3 amino acids: CASSAPTPLDTQYF. The CDR3 DNA follows: TGCGCCAGCAGCGCACCTACCCCACTGGATACGCAGTATTTT.

In its sample, this clonotype was seen many times. The chain is built from TRBV15 and TRBJ1-4; D gene uncertain. The CDR3 is 14 amino acids. V lost 0 bases, J lost 8 bases, and 10 bases lay in between. Germline assignment: CDR1 LNHNV and CDR2 YYDKDF (reference sequence). The CDR3 here is CATSRERTPEKLFF. The CDR3 DNA sequence: TGTGCCACCAGCAGAGAACGGACGCCCGAAAAACTGTTTTTT.

The chain employs TRBV3-1 and TRBJ2-2; the D gene is possibly TRBD2 (6 bases). The CDR3 has 15 residues. Germline assignment: CDR1 LGHDT and CDR2 YNNKEL (reference sequence). V was clipped by 1 base and J by 4 bases, with 10 bases between them. The CDR3 sequence: CASSQVGLITGELFF. CDR3 sequence (DNA): TGTGCCAGCAGCCAAGTGGGACTGATCACCGGGGAGCTGTTTTTT.

This clonotype has a handful of counts. The chain links TRBV12-3 or TRBV12-4 to TRBJ1-5; D possibly corresponds to TRBD1 (6 bases). Trimming took 4 bases from V and 5 from J, leaving 15 bases between them. The CDR3 covers 15 residues. The DNA for the CDR3 is TGTGCCAGCAGTTCCCGGGACATCGACTATCAGCCCCAGCATTTT. Its translation: CASSSRDIDYQPQHF.

This clonotype was seen at least ten times. The rearrangement joins TRBV5-1 to TRBJ2-1; D gene unclear. From germline, CDR1 is SGHRS and CDR2 YFSETQ. Trimming took 0 bases from V and 8 from J, leaving 21 bases between them. The CDR3 has 17 amino acids. CDR3 coding DNA: TGCGCCAGCAGCTTGGGTTGGGCTGACCCAAGGATTGATGAGCAGTTCTTC. Residues: CASSLGWADPRIDEQFF. The whole variable domain, remainder taken from reference TRBV5-1 and TRBJ2-1, is KAGVTQTPRYLIKTRGQQVTLSCSPISGHRSVSWYQQTPGQGLQFLFEYFSETQRNKGNFPGRFSGRQFSNSRSEMNVSTLELGDSALYLCASSLGWADPRIDEQFFGPGTRLTVL.

This clonotype was seen at least ten times. This chain uses TRBV5-1 with TRBJ2-5, with unresolved D. The V end lost 0 bases, the J end lost 0 bases, and 6 bases lay between the germline ends. This CDR3 contains 14 residues. The V gene's germline CDR1 is SGHRS and CDR2 YFSETQ. DNA of the CDR3: TGCGCCAGCAGCTTGGGGACGTACCAAGAGACCCAGTACTTC. Encoded protein: CASSLGTYQETQYF.

This clonotype was counted many times. V gene TRBV10-3 combines with J gene TRBJ2-5; D is uncertain. With 0 bases removed from V and 13 bases from J, the gap between germline ends came to 15 bases. The CDR3 is made up of 13 amino acids. Germline assignment: CDR1 ENHRY and CDR2 SYGVKD. CDR3 loop: CAISESRTPLMYF. CDR3 nucleotides: TGTGCCATCAGTGAGTCTAGGACGCCGCTTATGTACTTC.

In its sample, this clonotype was seen a few times. CDR3 loop: CAWSQDRLNYGYTF. CDR3 bases: TGTGCCTGGAGTCAGGACAGACTAAACTATGGCTACACCTTC. This rearrangement joins TRBV30 to TRBJ1-2, with D possibly matching TRBD1 (6 bases). The V gene's germline CDR1 is GTSNPN and CDR2 SVGIG (reference sequence). V was cut by 2 bases and J by 2 bases, with 12 bases left in between. The CDR3 consists of 14 residues.

In this sample, this clonotype turned up many times. The V call is TRBV4-1, the J call TRBJ1-1; D call uncertain. The V gene lost 3 bases and the J gene lost 2 bases, with 10 bases spanning the gap. This CDR3 comprises 14 residues. In germline, CDR1 is MGHRA, CDR2 YSYEKL. CDR3 in DNA: TGCGCCAGCAGCCAGGCTAGTCCCAACACTGAAGCTTTCTTT. Residues: CASSQASPNTEAFF.